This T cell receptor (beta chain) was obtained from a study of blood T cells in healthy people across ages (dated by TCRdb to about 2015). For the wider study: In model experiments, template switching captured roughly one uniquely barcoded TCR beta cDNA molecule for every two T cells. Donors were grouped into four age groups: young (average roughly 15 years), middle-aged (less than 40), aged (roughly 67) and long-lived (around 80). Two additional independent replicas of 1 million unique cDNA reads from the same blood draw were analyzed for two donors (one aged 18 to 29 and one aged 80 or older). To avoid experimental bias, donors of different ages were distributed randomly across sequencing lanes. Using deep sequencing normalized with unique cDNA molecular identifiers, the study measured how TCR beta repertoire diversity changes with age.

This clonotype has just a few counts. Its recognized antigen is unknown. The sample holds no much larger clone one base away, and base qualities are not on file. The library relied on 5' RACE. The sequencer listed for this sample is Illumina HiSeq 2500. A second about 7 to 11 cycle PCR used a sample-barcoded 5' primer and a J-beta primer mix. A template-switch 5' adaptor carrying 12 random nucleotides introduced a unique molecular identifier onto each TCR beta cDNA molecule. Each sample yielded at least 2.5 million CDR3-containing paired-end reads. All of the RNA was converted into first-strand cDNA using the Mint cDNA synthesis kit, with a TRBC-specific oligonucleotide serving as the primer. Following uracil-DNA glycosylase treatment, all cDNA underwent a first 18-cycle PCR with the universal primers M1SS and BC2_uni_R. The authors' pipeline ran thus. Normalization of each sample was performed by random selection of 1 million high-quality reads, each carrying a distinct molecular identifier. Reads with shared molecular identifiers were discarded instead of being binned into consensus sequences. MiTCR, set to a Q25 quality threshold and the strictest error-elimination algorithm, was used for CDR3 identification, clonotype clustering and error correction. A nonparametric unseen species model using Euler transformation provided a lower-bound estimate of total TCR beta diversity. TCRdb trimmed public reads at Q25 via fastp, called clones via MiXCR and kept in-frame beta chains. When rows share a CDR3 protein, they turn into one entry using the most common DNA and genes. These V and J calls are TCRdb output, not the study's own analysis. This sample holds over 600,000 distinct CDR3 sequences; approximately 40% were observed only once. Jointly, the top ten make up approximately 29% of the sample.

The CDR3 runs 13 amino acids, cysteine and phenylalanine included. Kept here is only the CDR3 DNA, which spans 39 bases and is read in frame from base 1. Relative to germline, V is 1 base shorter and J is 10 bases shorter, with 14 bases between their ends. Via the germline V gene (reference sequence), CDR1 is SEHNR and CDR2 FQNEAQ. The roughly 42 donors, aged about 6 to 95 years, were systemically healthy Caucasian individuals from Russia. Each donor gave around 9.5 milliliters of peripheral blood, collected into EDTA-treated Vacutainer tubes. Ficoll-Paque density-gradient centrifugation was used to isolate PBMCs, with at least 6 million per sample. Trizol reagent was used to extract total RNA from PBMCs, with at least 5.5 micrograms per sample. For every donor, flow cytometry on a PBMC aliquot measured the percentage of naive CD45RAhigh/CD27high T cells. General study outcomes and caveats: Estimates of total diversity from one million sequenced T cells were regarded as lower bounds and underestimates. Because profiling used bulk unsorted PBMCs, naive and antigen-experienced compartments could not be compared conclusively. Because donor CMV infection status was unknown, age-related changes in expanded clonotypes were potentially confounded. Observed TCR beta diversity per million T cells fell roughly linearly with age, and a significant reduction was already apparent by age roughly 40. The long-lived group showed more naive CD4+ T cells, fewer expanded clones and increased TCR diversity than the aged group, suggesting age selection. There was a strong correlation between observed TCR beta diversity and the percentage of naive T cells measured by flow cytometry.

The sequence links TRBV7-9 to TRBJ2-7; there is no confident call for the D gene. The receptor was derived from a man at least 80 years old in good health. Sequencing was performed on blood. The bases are TGTGCCAGCAGCTTAGGGAACCCCGGTTCCCAGTACTTC. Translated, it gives CASSLGNPGSQYF.